The clone carrying this TCR beta chain occurred many times. Its antigen is not identified. Noted time point: pre-sensitization, week 0. Treatment: therapeutic diphenylcyclopropenone sensitization with weekly scalp DPC. The data originate from a study of human T cells and chemical hapten exposure. Study in general: Patch testing was performed with 0.01% DPC on the upper back, with reading at 6 days. Small pooled library volume differences mainly caused per-sample TCR yield variation.

Each CDR3 protein gets one entry after TCRdb re-called the RACE reads with MiXCR. The sample has roughly 380,000 distinct CDR3 sequences, roughly 5.3% seen once. Study-level results: Alopecia in all donors means immunity may differ from healthy individuals.

The sequencing here drew on whole blood, taken in connection with sensitization to the hapten diphenylcyclopropenone (DPC). The clonotype originates from a woman aged 45-65 years with alopecia areata. Some clones in this sample may be carry-over from other donors' samples.

The CDR3 region is CASSADRGRSGELFF. The CDR3 DNA is TGTGCCAGCAGTGCCGACAGGGGAAGATCCGGGGAGCTGTTTTTT. The chain is built from TRBV2 and TRBJ2-2, with 8 bases aligning to TRBD1. Germline CDR1 and CDR2: SNHLY and FYNNEI. The junction had 7 bases not matched to a gene; V was cut back by 4 bases and J by 6 bases. CDR3 size: 15 residues.